The rows below give T cell receptor beta chains drawn from one sample of a study of blood T cell repertoires in COVID-19. Here immunoSEQ multiplex PCR was the method, and the copy in TCRdb shows in-frame clones only, minus some. The sample lists 100,000 to 150,000 clones; 88% were seen once. The sequencing input was peripheral blood. These receptor sequences come from a man aged 45-60 years with acute or convalescent COVID-19. CDR3s include the opening cysteine and the closing phenylalanine or tryptophan. The order of the fields is clone size, V gene, J gene, D gene, CDR3 protein, CDR3 DNA. The D gene is left open where the match is weak. A clone size is listed for some rows: how often the clone was seen (once, few, many), or a class if it is expanded.

size: NA; V: TRBV29-1; J: TRBJ1-2; D: NA; CDR3: CSFTPTNGYYGYTF; DNA: TGCAGCTTTACCCCGACTAACGGGTACTATGGCTACACCTTC
size: NA; V: TRBV18; J: TRBJ2-7; D: TRBD1; CDR3: CASSPPDRPHAYEQYF; DNA: TGTGCCAGCTCACCACCGGACAGGCCCCACGCCTACGAGCAGTACTTC
size: once; V: TRBV5-1; J: TRBJ2-7; D: TRBD1; CDR3: CASSSDREFYEQYF; DNA: TGCGCCAGCAGTTCCGACAGGGAGTTCTACGAGCAGTACTTC
size: NA; V: TRBV4-1; J: TRBJ2-7; D: TRBD1; CDR3: CASSFARQGKDEQYF; DNA: TGCGCCAGCAGTTTCGCGAGACAGGGGAAGGACGAGCAGTACTTC
size: NA; V: TRBV5-1; J: TRBJ2-7; D: TRBD2; CDR3: CASSLQGPLSGRADEQYF; DNA: TGCGCCAGCAGCTTGCAGGGCCCCCTCAGCGGGAGGGCCGACGAGCAGTACTTC
size: once; V: TRBV5-8; J: TRBJ2-7; D: TRBD2; CDR3: CASSLAGLAGAYEQYF; DNA: TGTGCCAGCAGCTTGGCCGGACTAGCGGGAGCCTACGAGCAGTACTTC
size: NA; V: TRBV19; J: TRBJ2-3; D: TRBD2; CDR3: CASRRTSGSGTDTQYF; DNA: TGTGCCAGTAGGAGGACTAGCGGGAGTGGAACAGATACGCAGTATTTT
size: once; V: TRBV19; J: TRBJ1-5; D: NA; CDR3: CASSKEGHQPQHF; DNA: TGTGCCAGTAGTAAAGAGGGGCATCAGCCCCAGCATTTT
size: NA; V: TRBV27; J: TRBJ2-7; D: NA; CDR3: CASSLQGSKPYEQYF; DNA: TGTGCCAGCAGTTTACAGGGTAGTAAGCCCTACGAGCAGTACTTC
size: NA; V: TRBV30; J: TRBJ1-6; D: TRBD1; CDR3: CAWSRQGGQNNSPLHF; DNA: TGTGCCTGGAGCCGACAGGGGGGTCAGAATAATTCACCCCTCCACTTT
size: once; V: TRBV7-9; J: TRBJ2-7; D: TRBD1; CDR3: CASSSGWTGMGEQYF; DNA: TGTGCCAGCAGCTCCGGGTGGACAGGGATGGGCGAGCAGTACTTC
size: NA; V: TRBV5-1; J: TRBJ2-4; D: NA; CDR3: CASSSGGLAKNIQYF; DNA: TGCGCCAGCAGCTCAGGAGGACTAGCCAAAAACATTCAGTACTTC
size: few; V: TRBV3-1/TRBV3-2; J: TRBJ2-7; D: TRBD2; CDR3: CASSQDWGFSGSYEQYF; DNA: TGTGCCAGCAGCCAAGATTGGGGTTTTAGCGGGAGCTACGAGCAGTACTTC
size: NA; V: TRBV3-1/TRBV3-2; J: TRBJ1-4; D: NA; CDR3: CASSPDGARREKLFF; DNA: TGTGCCAGCAGCCCTGATGGGGCGAGGCGTGAAAAACTGTTTTTT
size: NA; V: TRBV10-1; J: TRBJ2-1; D: TRBD2; CDR3: CASSDGLGGGLQFF; DNA: TGCGCCAGCAGTGATGGACTAGGCGGGGGACTTCAGTTCTTC